This TCR beta chain was found in a study of shared clonotypes between healthy human individuals. Study-wide context: Per-donor plates numbered three CD4 naive, three CD4 memory, two CD8 naive and one CD8 memory. Whole-study results and caveats: Four donors shared approximately 5% of their naive CD4 clonotypes.

Comments on this clone: The antigen is unknown.

Every subset had its genomic DNA shared out evenly among several immunoSEQ plates. The table came from immunoSEQ multiplex PCR; TCRdb's copy has only in-frame clones and leaves some out. Of a few million clones in the sample, around 93% were seen once. The CDR3 spans 15 residues. J was trimmed by 7 bases and V by 5 bases; bases with no gene match: 9. From germline, CDR1 is SGHTA and CDR2 FQGTGA. Naive CD8 cells lacked CD45RO, underwent positive selection for CCR7 and left out terminally differentiated effector memory CD45RA+ cells. The sequencing input was naive CD8+ T cells from PBMCs. The sequence was obtained from a man aged 18 to 29 in good health. Some clones in this sample may be carry-over from other donors' samples. This chain connects TRBV7-3 to TRBJ1-4; 8 positions match TRBD1. The CDR3 DNA is TGTGCCAGCAGCCAAACCGGACAGGGCGGTGAAAAACTGTTTTTT. As protein: CASSQTGQGGEKLFF.